The 17 T cell receptor beta chains below come from one sample, sequenced in a study of shared clonotypes between healthy human individuals. Produced via immunoSEQ multiplex PCR; TCRdb's table is partial and in-frame only. The sample has about 1.5 million clones, 95% to 99% seen once. The sample consisted of naive CD4+ T cells sorted from blood. Subset meaning: CD45RA+ positively selected. The receptors shown here come from a young man in good health.

This chain links TRBV27 with TRBJ2-6; D is uncertain. The V end was cut by 1 base, the J end by 2 bases, with 3 bases between. The germline gives CDR1 MNHEY, CDR2 SMNVEV (reference sequence). The CDR3 length is 14 residues. The DNA for the CDR3 is TGTGCCAGCAGTTTATTACCTGGGGCCAACGTCCTGACTTTC. Translation gives CASSLLPGANVLTF.

The rearrangement joins TRBV10-3 to TRBJ1-4; tentatively, D is TRBD1 (6 bases). Trimming removed 5 bases at V and 1 base at J, with 8 bases between. This CDR3 comprises 14 residues. Germline V gene data show CDR1 as ENHRY and CDR2 as SYGVKD. The CDR3 DNA follows: TGTGCCATCAGTCCGACAGGAACTAATGAAAAACTGTTTTTT. Residues: CAISPTGTNEKLFF.

The DNA for the CDR3 is TGTGCCAGCAGTTTTACAGGGAGCAATGAGCAGTTCTTC. Amino acid sequence: CASSFTGSNEQFF. This chain connects TRBV6-5 to TRBJ2-1; possible D gene TRBD1, 6 bases. Germline V gene sequence: CDR1 MNHEY, CDR2 SVGAGI. Trimming took off 4 bases at V and 6 bases at J, with 10 bases between the two ends. This CDR3 is built from 13 residues.

V usage is TRBV5-1 and J usage is TRBJ1-1, with 7 positions matching TRBD1. J lost 7 bases, V lost 0 bases, and 3 bases had no gene match. Germline V gene sequence: CDR1 SGHRS, CDR2 YFSETQ. The CDR3 spans 13 residues. The CDR3 region has the DNA TGCGCCAGCAGCTTGGGAGGACAGGTTGAAGCTTTCTTT. Protein: CASSLGGQVEAFF.

As concerns this clone: The same CDR3 can be traced to other DNA sequences in this sample. The chain combines TRBV9 with TRBJ2-3, with 7 nucleotides matching TRBD2. After removal of 2 bases from V and 1 base from J, the junction contained 4 bases not matched to a gene. Germline V gene sequence: CDR1 SGDLS, CDR2 YYNGEE. The CDR3 is 15 amino acids. CDR3 loop: CASSVGGLGTDTQYF. CDR3 coding DNA: TGTGCCAGCAGCGTGGGGGGGTTGGGCACAGATACGCAGTATTTT.

The gene calls are TRBV19 and TRBJ2-1; TRBD2 aligns across 10 bases. The CDR3 covers 16 residues. Germline CDR1 reads LNHDA; CDR2 reads SQIVND (reference sequence). V shed 6 bases and J 6 bases; nucleotides not matched to a gene: 11. The CDR3 DNA reads TGTGCCAGTAGGGCCCCGGGACTAGCGTCTGTCAATGAGCAGTTCTTC. This sequence encodes CASRAPGLASVNEQFF.

This chain joins TRBV18 and TRBJ1-1; 8 bases fit TRBD1. The CDR3 runs 16 residues. V was clipped by 3 bases and J by 5 bases; unmatched bases: 11. The germline V gene encodes CDR1 KGHSH and CDR2 LQKENI. CDR3 nucleotides: TGTGCCAGCTCACCTCAGAGGACAGGGTTGCTGACTGAAGCTTTCTTT. As protein: CASSPQRTGLLTEAFF.

The genes are TRBV7-9 and TRBJ2-2; the D gene is possibly TRBD2 (6 bases). CDR3 length equals 15 residues. V was clipped by 6 bases and J by 9 bases, with 20 bases between them. The germline V gene has CDR1 SEHNR and CDR2 FQNEAQ (reference sequence). The CDR3: CASSPGTHPLRELFF. In DNA, the CDR3 is TGTGCCAGCAGTCCCGGGACTCACCCTTTGAGGGAGCTGTTTTTT. Using reference TRBV7-9 and TRBJ2-2 for the parts outside the CDR3, the full variable domain is DTGVSQNPRHKITKRGQNVTFRCDPISEHNRLYWYRQTLGQGPEFLTYFQNEAQLEKSRLLSDRFSAERPKGSFSTLEIQRTEQGDSAMYLCASSPGTHPLRELFFGEGSRLTVL.

The V call is TRBV19, the J call TRBJ2-1; 14 nucleotides match TRBD2. Trimming took 6 bases from V and 6 from J; bases not matched to a gene: 10. The CDR3 has 17 amino acids. Germline assignment: CDR1 LNHDA and CDR2 SQIVND (reference sequence). CDR3 nucleotides: TGTGCCAGTAGCCAAGGGACTAGCGGGAGTGTGGCCAATGAGCAGTTCTTC. It translates to CASSQGTSGSVANEQFF.

This chain uses TRBV27 with TRBJ1-1; 9 bases align to TRBD1. Per germline, CDR1 MNHEY and CDR2 SMNVEV (reference sequence). CDR3 length equals 15 residues. The V and J ends lost 6 bases and 4 bases, in that order; junction bases with no gene match: 9. The CDR3 protein is CASRQGQGSGTEAFF. The CDR3 region has the DNA TGTGCCAGCAGGCAAGGACAGGGGTCGGGCACTGAAGCTTTCTTT.

This rearrangement joins TRBV28 to TRBJ2-7, with D maybe TRBD1 (6 bases). Trimming cost V 2 bases and J 2 bases, with 13 bases left between them. There are 15 residues in the CDR3. CDR1 and CDR2 (germline): MDHEN, SYDVKM. The DNA for the CDR3 is TGTGCCAGCAGTTTAGAGGCCCAGGGGACCTACGAGCAGTACTTC. As protein: CASSLEAQGTYEQYF.

This rearrangement joins TRBV10-3 to TRBJ2-3; a possible D gene is TRBD1 (5 bases). CDR1 is ENHRY, CDR2 SYGVKD, per germline. The V end was cut by 10 bases, the J end by 0 bases, with 17 bases between. The CDR3 spans 15 residues. CDR3 protein: CATRMGRESTDTQYF. The DNA for the CDR3 is TGTGCCACCCGCATGGGGCGAGAAAGCACAGATACGCAGTATTTT.

In its sample, this clone was seen once. This chain links TRBV7-2 with TRBJ2-1; 7 bases line up with TRBD2. This CDR3 has 16 residues. The V segment lost 1 base and the J segment 7 bases; nucleotides outside the gene matches: 10. Germline V gene lookup returns CDR1 SGHTA and CDR2 FQGNSA. This CDR3 is CASSLVPAGVGNEQFF. DNA for the CDR3: TGTGCCAGCAGCTTAGTGCCCGCGGGAGTGGGGAATGAGCAGTTCTTC. The variable domain in full, with the rest retrieved from reference TRBV7-2 and TRBJ2-1, is GAGVSQSPSNKVTEKGKDVELRCDPISGHTALYWYRQSLGQGLEFLIYFQGNSAPDKSGLPSDRFSAERTGGSVSTLTIQRTQQEDSAVYLCASSLVPAGVGNEQFFGPGTRLTVL.

The chain links TRBV7-6 to TRBJ2-1, with 9 positions matching TRBD1. J was trimmed by 3 bases and V by 1 base; bases with no gene match: 7. Germline loops: CDR1 SGHVS, CDR2 FNYEAQ. CDR3 length: 17 residues. CDR3 sequence: CASSLGRRDRDYNEQFF. The CDR3 DNA reads TGTGCCAGCAGCTTAGGGCGCCGGGACAGGGACTACAATGAGCAGTTCTTC.

V usage is TRBV6-4 and J usage is TRBJ2-3, with TRBD2 matching 8 bases. V trimming: 7 bases; J trimming: 6 bases; junction bases outside the gene matches: 12. Germline V gene sequence: CDR1 MRHNA, CDR2 SNTAGT. This CDR3 spans 15 amino acids. The CDR3 nucleotides read TGTGCCAGCAAAGTAGCGGGACAAGGCTCCGATACGCAGTATTTT. Amino acids: CASKVAGQGSDTQYF.

This rearrangement joins TRBV4-3 to TRBJ1-3; D gene unclear. The V end lost 3 bases, the J end lost 2 bases, and 2 bases lay between the germline ends. The CDR3 loop spans 12 amino acids. CDR1 LGHNA and CDR2 YSLEER come from the germline V gene. CDR3: CASSHTGNTIYF. The CDR3 nucleotides are TGCGCCAGCAGCCATACTGGAAACACCATATATTTT.

The chain recombines TRBV19 with TRBJ2-5; tentative D call: TRBD1 (6 bases). In germline, CDR1 is LNHDA, CDR2 SQIVND (reference sequence). There are 14 residues in the CDR3. V dropped 3 bases and J dropped 7 bases, with 15 bases sitting between them. The CDR3 DNA reads TGTGCCAGTAGTATGAGAGGGCAGGGGTTGACCCAGTACTTC. Protein product: CASSMRGQGLTQYF.